Here is one T cell receptor (beta chain) with its context. Its antigen is unknown. This record comes from a study of T cell repertoires in cytomegalovirus infection. Study in general: TCR beta signatures that were public indicated CMV infection and matching HLA type. Notes on the study in general: In two of eight donors, the top clonotype was HLA-C-restricted CMV-specific.

The CDR3 loop spans 14 amino acids. Losses at the gene ends were 9 bases for V and 4 bases for J; bases not matched to a gene: 6. Germline V gives CDR1 MNHEY, CDR2 SMNVEV (reference sequence). Each CDR3 protein is one row after TCRdb ran MiXCR on the reads. The sample includes 510,000 or so distinct CDR3 sequences, about a quarter of them seen just once. This chain joins TRBV27 and TRBJ2-3; 11 bases fit TRBD1. Sequenced sample: PBMCs. The sequence was collected from a human donor in good health (CMV status not recorded). Some clones in this sample may be carry-over from other donors' samples. The CDR3 reads CASARTGGPDTQYF. CDR3 nucleotide sequence: TGTGCCAGTGCCCGGACAGGGGGCCCAGATACGCAGTATTTT.